These 9 T cell receptor beta chains were sequenced from one sample in a study of T cells after yellow fever vaccination. Via MiXCR, TCRdb re-called the 5' RACE reads, giving one row per CDR3 protein. The sample contains approximately 340,000 distinct CDR3 sequences, 8.7% of which appear only once. Sequencing was performed on PBMCs, taken on the day of the first yellow fever vaccination. The receptors were sampled from a man aged 18 to 29 who received the YFV17D yellow fever vaccine.

This clonotype was counted between two and nine times. The chain combines TRBV7-2 with TRBJ1-4, with D maybe TRBD1 (5 bases). The germline CDR1 and CDR2 sequences are SGHTA and FQGNSA. The V and J ends lost 8 bases and 5 bases respectively, with 18 bases between them. The CDR3 runs 15 residues. The CDR3 sequence is CASARLGGPNEKLFF. The CDR3 DNA sequence: TGTGCCAGCGCACGCCTCGGGGGACCCAATGAAAAACTGTTTTTT.

This clonotype was seen a handful of times. This sequence joins TRBV7-8 and TRBJ1-2; the match to TRBD1 covers 8 bases. The CDR3 has 14 amino acids. Germline V gene lookup returns CDR1 SGHVS and CDR2 FQNEAQ. The V segment lost 4 bases and the J segment 5 bases; nucleotides outside the gene matches: 6. Written as DNA, the CDR3 is TGTGCCAGCAGCTCGGGACAGGTTGAATATGGCTACACCTTC. Its protein is CASSSGQVEYGYTF.

The sample holds a few counts of this clonotype. V is TRBV18 and J is TRBJ2-1, with D perhaps TRBD1 (6 bases). The CDR3 has 11 amino acids. Germline values: CDR1 KGHSH, CDR2 LQKENI. The V gene lost 5 bases and the J gene lost 15 bases, with 14 bases spanning the gap. The CDR3 reads CASSSRDKWFF. CDR3 DNA sequence: TGTGCCAGCTCATCCCGGGACAAGTGGTTCTTC.

This clonotype was detected ten times or more. The chain links TRBV7-9 to TRBJ1-1; D call uncertain. Germline V CDR1 and CDR2: SEHNR, FQNEAQ (reference sequence). The CDR3 spans 11 residues. V dropped 8 bases and J dropped 1 base, with 5 bases sitting between them. The CDR3, as DNA: TGTGCCAGCCGAAAGAACACTGAAGCTTTCTTT. Translating gives CASRKNTEAFF.

This clonotype was recorded a few times. This chain uses TRBV7-3 with TRBJ1-6; weak D call: TRBD1 (5 bases). Per the germline V gene, CDR1 is SGHTA and CDR2 is FQGTGA. The V gene lost 6 bases and the J gene lost 7 bases, with 13 bases spanning the gap. The CDR3 is 14 amino acids. CDR3 residues: CASSLGVENSPLHF. For the CDR3, the DNA is TGTGCCAGCAGTTTAGGGGTGGAGAATTCACCCCTCCACTTT.

This clonotype was counted between two and nine times. The chain couples TRBV5-1 to TRBJ2-3; D is uncertain. Per germline, CDR1 SGHRS and CDR2 YFSETQ. Trimming removed 1 base from V and 3 bases from J, with 15 bases in between. The CDR3 sequence is 16 residues long. DNA of the CDR3: TGCGCCAGCAGCTTGTCGGGCAGAAGAATAACAGATACGCAGTATTTT. This codes for CASSLSGRRITDTQYF.

CDR3 nucleotide sequence: TGTGCCAGCACCGGGAGGCAGCAGGGGGCGCAGCACGAGCAGTACTTC. Translating gives CASTGRQQGAQHEQYF. The chain has TRBV5-6 and TRBJ2-7; weak D call: TRBD1 (8 bases). The CDR3 totals 16 residues. Germline lookup yields CDR1 SGHDT and CDR2 YYEEEE. Trimming pared 6 bases from V and 5 bases from J, leaving 24 bases between.

V and J are TRBV20-1 and TRBJ2-1; no definite D call. The CDR3 totals 14 residues. Trimming pared 6 bases from V and 3 bases from J, leaving 15 bases between. Germline loops: CDR1 DFQATT, CDR2 SNEGSKA (reference sequence). The CDR3 reads CSAWTASGYNEQFF. DNA of the CDR3: TGCAGTGCCTGGACCGCATCAGGCTACAATGAGCAGTTCTTC.

The rearrangement uses TRBV4-2 and TRBJ2-1; 10 bases are shared with TRBD2. The CDR3 runs 16 residues. The trim removed 0 bases at V and 4 bases at J, leaving 3 bases unmatched. Germline V gene data show CDR1 as LGHNA and CDR2 as YNFKEQ. Written as DNA, the CDR3 is TGTGCCAGCAGCCAAGACCTAGCGGGGGTATACAATGAGCAGTTCTTC. This sequence encodes CASSQDLAGVYNEQFF.